This TCR beta chain was observed in a study of T-cell reconstitution after alpha-beta-depleted transplantation in children. Study results and limitations: Certain patients had high TCRbeta diversity at day 60, and it came from recipient T cells and thymic progenitors that survived.

This CDR3 is 15 amino acids long. Germline V CDR1 and CDR2: SGHAT, FQDESV (reference sequence). With 1 base removed from V and 5 bases from J, the gap between germline ends came to 14 bases. On this clonotype itself: The antigen is undetermined.

Unique molecular identifiers were used to barcode this TCRbeta library. Each CDR3 protein gets one entry after TCRdb re-called the PCR reads with MiXCR. The data contain 700,000 to 850,000 distinct CDR3 sequences, 15% to 20% of them singletons. The chain joins TRBV11-1 to TRBJ1-1; possibly TRBD1 for D (5 bases). The input for sequencing was PBMCs, mostly from graft donor cells, taken 360 days after TCRalphabeta/CD19-depleted stem cell transplant. The sequence came from a male patient aged 10 to 17 who had a stem cell transplant for acute lymphoblastic leukemia, so the T cells may come from the graft donor. The CDR3 coding sequence is TGTGCCAGCAGCTTAGTGGGGGGAGGCTGGACTGAAGCTTTCTTT. This gives the protein CASSLVGGGWTEAFF.